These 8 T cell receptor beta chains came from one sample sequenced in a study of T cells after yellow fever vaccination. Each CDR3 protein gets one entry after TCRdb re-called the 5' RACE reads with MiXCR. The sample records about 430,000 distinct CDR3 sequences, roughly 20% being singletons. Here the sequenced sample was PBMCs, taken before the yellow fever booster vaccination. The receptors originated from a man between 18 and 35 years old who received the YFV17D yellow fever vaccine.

The CDR3 DNA reads TGTGCCAGCAGAGGCGGGGGGGCCCGAGAGACCCAGTACTTC. Translated: CASRGGGARETQYF. The V call is TRBV28, the J call TRBJ2-5, with 9 bases identical to TRBD2. This CDR3 is built from 14 residues. Germline CDR1 and CDR2: MDHEN and SYDVKM. V shed 6 bases, J shed 4 bases, and the junction held 6 bases outside the gene matches.

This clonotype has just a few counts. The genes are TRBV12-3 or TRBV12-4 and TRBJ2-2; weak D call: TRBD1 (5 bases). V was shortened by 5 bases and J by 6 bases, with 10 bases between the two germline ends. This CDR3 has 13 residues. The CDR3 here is CASSVQGSGELFF. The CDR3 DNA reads TGTGCCAGCAGTGTTCAGGGTTCCGGGGAGCTGTTTTTT.

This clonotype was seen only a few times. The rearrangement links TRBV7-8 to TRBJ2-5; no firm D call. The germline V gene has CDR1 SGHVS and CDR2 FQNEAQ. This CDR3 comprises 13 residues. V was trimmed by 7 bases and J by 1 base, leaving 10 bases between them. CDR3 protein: CASTPQAQETQYF. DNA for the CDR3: TGTGCCAGCACCCCTCAGGCCCAAGAGACCCAGTACTTC.

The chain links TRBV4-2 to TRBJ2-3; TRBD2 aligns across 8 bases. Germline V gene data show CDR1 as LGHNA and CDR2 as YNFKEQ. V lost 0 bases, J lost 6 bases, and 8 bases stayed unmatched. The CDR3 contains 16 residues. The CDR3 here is CASSQDPAGARDTQYF. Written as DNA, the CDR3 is TGTGCCAGCAGCCAAGATCCAGCGGGGGCCAGGGATACGCAGTATTTT.

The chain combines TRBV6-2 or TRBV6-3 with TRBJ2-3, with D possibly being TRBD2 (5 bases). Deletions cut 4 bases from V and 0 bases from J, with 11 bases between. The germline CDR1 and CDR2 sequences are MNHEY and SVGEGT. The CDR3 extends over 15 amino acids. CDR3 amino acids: CASSSERPSTDTQYF. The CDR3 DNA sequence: TGTGCCAGCAGTTCTGAGCGGCCCAGCACAGATACGCAGTATTTT.

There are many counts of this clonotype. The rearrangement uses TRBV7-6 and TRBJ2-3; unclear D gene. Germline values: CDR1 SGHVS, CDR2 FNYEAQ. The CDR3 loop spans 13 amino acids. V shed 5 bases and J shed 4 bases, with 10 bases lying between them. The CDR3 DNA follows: TGTGCCAGCAGCGCCCAGGTGGCAGATACGCAGTATTTT. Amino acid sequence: CASSAQVADTQYF.

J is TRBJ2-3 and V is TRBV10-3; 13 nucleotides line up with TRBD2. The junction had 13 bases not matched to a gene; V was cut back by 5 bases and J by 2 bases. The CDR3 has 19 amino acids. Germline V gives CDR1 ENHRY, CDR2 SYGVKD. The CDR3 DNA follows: TGTGCCATCAGTCTTACCCCCCCGACTAGCGGGGGGCCCACAGATACGCAGTATTTT. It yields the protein CAISLTPPTSGGPTDTQYF.

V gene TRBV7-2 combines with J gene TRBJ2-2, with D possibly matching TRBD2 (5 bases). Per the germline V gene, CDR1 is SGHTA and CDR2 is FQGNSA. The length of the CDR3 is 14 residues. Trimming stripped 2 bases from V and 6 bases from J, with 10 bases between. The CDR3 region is CASSLRARAGELFF. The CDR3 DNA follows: TGTGCCAGCAGCTTACGAGCGAGGGCCGGGGAGCTGTTTTTT.